What follows describes a single TCR beta chain. Its antigen is not identified. This sample is drawn from a study of cytomegalovirus exposure and HLA in healthy donors. The PCR employed 60 Vbeta primers together with 13 Jbeta primers. Clones were sequenced by immunoSEQ multiplex PCR, and TCRdb holds only the in-frame ones, with some missing. The top ten hold approximately 2.4% of the sample, which has hundreds of thousands of clones, roughly 90% seen once. Study-wide results and caveats: Published work reported that the classifier diagnosed cytomegalovirus status with high specificity and sensitivity. In a later analysis, at a false discovery rate of 0.05, 17,000 or so TCR beta sequences were associated with HLA alleles.

CDR1 MGHRA and CDR2 YSYEKL come from the germline V gene. The CDR3 has 14 residues. Deletions cut 4 bases from V and 6 bases from J, with 13 bases between. The receptor's source is a woman between 18 and 30 years old in good health and CMV-seronegative. The chain combines TRBV4-1 with TRBJ1-5, with unresolved D. Sequencing was performed on PBMCs. Written as DNA, the CDR3 is TGCGCCAGCAGCCCCGATAGAGCCCTTCAGCCCCAGCATTTT. Translated, it gives CASSPDRALQPQHF.